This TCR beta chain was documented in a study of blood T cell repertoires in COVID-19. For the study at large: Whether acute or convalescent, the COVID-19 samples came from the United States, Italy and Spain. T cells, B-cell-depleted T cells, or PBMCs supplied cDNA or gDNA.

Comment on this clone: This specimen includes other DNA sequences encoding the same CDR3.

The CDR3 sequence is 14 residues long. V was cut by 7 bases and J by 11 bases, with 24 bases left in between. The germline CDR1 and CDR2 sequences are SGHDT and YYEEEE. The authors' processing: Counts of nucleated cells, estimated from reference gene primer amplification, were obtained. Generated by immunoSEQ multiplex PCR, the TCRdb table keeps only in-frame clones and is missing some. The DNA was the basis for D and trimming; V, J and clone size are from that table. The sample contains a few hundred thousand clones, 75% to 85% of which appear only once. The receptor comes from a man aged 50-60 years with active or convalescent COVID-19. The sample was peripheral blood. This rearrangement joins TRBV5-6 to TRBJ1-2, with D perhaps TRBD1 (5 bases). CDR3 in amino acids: CASGTRGTGGGYTF. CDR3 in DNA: TGTGCCAGCGGTACTCGCGGGACGGGAGGTGGTTACACCTTC.